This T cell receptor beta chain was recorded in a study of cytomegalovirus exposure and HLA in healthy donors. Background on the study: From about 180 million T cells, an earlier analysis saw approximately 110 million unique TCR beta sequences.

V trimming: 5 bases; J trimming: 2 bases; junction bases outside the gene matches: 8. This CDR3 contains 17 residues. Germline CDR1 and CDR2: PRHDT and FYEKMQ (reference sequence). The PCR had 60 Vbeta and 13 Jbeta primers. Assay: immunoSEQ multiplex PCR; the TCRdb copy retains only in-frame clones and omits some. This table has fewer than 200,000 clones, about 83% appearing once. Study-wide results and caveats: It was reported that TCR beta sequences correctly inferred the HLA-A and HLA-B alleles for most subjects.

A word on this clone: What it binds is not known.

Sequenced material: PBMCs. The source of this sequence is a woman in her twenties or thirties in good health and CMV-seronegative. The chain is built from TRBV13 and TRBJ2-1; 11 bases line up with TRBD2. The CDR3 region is CASSPHTSGGTYNEQFF. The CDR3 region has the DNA TGTGCCAGCAGCCCCCACACTAGCGGGGGAACCTACAATGAGCAGTTCTTC.